These 11 T cell receptor beta chains were sequenced from one sample in a study of post-analysis software for immune sequencing data. Whole-study results and caveats: Controls showed lower frequencies than patients for several TRBV segments, and TRBV5-6, TRBV5-1 and TRBV20-1 were among these.

Their target antigens are unknown. Unique-molecular-identifier-tagged TCR beta cDNA libraries were used. TCRdb itself ran the PCR reads through MiXCR, one entry per CDR3 protein. Of 750,000 to 950,000 distinct CDR3 sequences in the sample, about 45% were seen once. Sequenced sample: blood. These TCRs come from a girl aged 10 to 17 with multiple sclerosis.

V is TRBV15 and J is TRBJ2-1, with D hard to call. Trimming pared 1 base from V and 9 bases from J, leaving 10 bases between. The CDR3 has 13 amino acids. Germline CDR1 reads LNHNV; CDR2 reads YYDKDF (reference sequence). CDR3 residues: CATSRGSGGEQFF. DNA for the CDR3: TGTGCCACCAGCAGAGGGTCGGGTGGTGAGCAGTTCTTC. Looking up the rest from reference TRBV15 and TRBJ2-1 gives the full variable domain: DAMVIQNPRYQVTQFGKPVTLSCSQTLNHNVMYWYQQKSSQAPKLLFHYYDKDFNNEADTPDNFQSRRPNTSFCFLDIRSPGLGDTAMYLCATSRGSGGEQFFGPGTRLTVL.

This clonotype has only a few counts. The V gene is TRBV29-1, the J gene TRBJ2-3, with 9 bases fitting TRBD1. This CDR3 is 14 amino acids long. Trimming at V came to 8 bases and at J to 2 bases, leaving 8 bases not matched to a gene. Germline V gives CDR1 SQVTM, CDR2 ANQGSEA. The CDR3 DNA follows: TGCAGCTTCTCCGGGACAGGGTACACAGATACGCAGTATTTT. Translation: CSFSGTGYTDTQYF.

The chain links TRBV5-1 to TRBJ1-2; D is possibly TRBD1 (5 bases). The CDR3 totals 17 residues. Trimming cost V 1 base and J 0 bases, with 16 bases left between them. CDR1 is SGHRS and CDR2 is YFSETQ in the germline V gene. The CDR3 coding sequence is TGCGCCAGCAGCTTGCTTTCGCGCGGGGCAGCTAACTATGGCTACACCTTC. Translating gives CASSLLSRGAANYGYTF.

This chain's CDR3 is CASSSVGQGYEQYF. In DNA, the CDR3 is TGTGCCAGCAGCTCCGTGGGACAGGGGTACGAGCAGTACTTC. V gene TRBV7-9 combines with J gene TRBJ2-7; TRBD1 matches at 10 bases. V was clipped by 4 bases and J by 4 bases; unmatched bases: 4. From germline, CDR1 is SEHNR and CDR2 FQNEAQ (reference sequence). This CDR3 is 14 amino acids long.

As concerns this clonotype: An end of the junction differs from the germline gene, which may be a read error. This rearrangement joins TRBV27 to TRBJ2-1; 9 positions match TRBD2. The CDR3 runs 15 residues. Germline CDR1 and CDR2: MNHEY and SMNVEV (reference sequence). DNA for the CDR3: TGTGCCAGCAGTTTCGTAGCGGGAGTCTACAGTGAGCAGTTCTTC. This sequence encodes CASSFVAGVYSEQFF.

J is TRBJ1-2 and V is TRBV12-3 or TRBV12-4; D is uncertain. V was trimmed by 0 bases and J by 5 bases, leaving 7 bases between them. This CDR3 is 13 amino acids long. DNA for the CDR3: TGTGCCAGCAGTTTAGCGTTTGGGTATGGCTACACCTTC. Translated: CASSLAFGYGYTF.

The chain couples TRBV29-1 to TRBJ2-7; 10 nucleotides align to TRBD1. The CDR3 spans 13 residues. The V segment lost 4 bases and the J segment 6 bases; nucleotides outside the gene matches: 6. CDR1 is SQVTM and CDR2 is ANQGSEA in the germline V gene. The CDR3 nucleotides are TGCAGCGTTGGAGGGACAGGGGTACGCGAGCAGTACTTC. This codes for CSVGGTGVREQYF.

This clonotype has more than one count but fewer than ten. This chain uses TRBV10-3 with TRBJ2-1; 8 bases agree with TRBD2. Germline V CDR1 and CDR2: ENHRY, SYGVKD. The CDR3 spans 16 residues. J gave up 8 bases and V 0 bases, and 9 bases lay outside the gene matches. CDR3 nucleotides: TGTGCCATCAGTGAGTCCGGAAGCGGGAGTATCCATGAGCAGTTCTTC. Translating it yields CAISESGSGSIHEQFF.

The DNA for the CDR3 is TGCAGTGCTAGAGATTTGGGGACCCAAGAGCAGTACTTC. It codes for CSARDLGTQEQYF. The genes are TRBV20-1 and TRBJ2-5, with D perhaps given as TRBD1 or TRBD2 (5 bases each). The V gene's germline CDR1 is DFQATT and CDR2 SNEGSKA (reference sequence). The V end was cut by 0 bases, the J end by 11 bases, with 16 bases between. There are 13 residues in the CDR3.

This chain uses TRBV27 with TRBJ1-5; TRBD1 is a possible D gene (6 bases). This CDR3 contains 13 residues. The germline CDR1 and CDR2 sequences are MNHEY and SMNVEV (reference sequence). The V gene lost 4 bases and the J gene lost 7 bases, with 11 bases spanning the gap. For the CDR3, the DNA is TGTGCCAGCAGTTCAGGGGTCGGACAGCCCCAGCATTTT. Amino acids: CASSSGVGQPQHF.

The CDR3 reads CSARDHGQGAQGYTF. The CDR3 coding sequence is TGCAGTGCTAGAGATCACGGACAGGGGGCGCAAGGCTACACCTTC. The V call is TRBV20-1, the J call TRBJ1-2; 11 bases match TRBD1. This CDR3 region has 15 residues. The germline V gene has CDR1 DFQATT and CDR2 SNEGSKA (reference sequence). Trimming cost V 0 bases and J 8 bases; bases outside gene matches: 8.